This T cell receptor beta chain was observed in a study of blood T cell repertoires in COVID-19 (dated by TCRdb to the early 2020s). In the study overall: Collaborator samples came from the United States, Italy and Spain and covered acute and convalescent phases of COVID-19. Where available, HLA class I and class II types were taken from metadata supplied by the sample provider and were not determined by assay-based typing. The samples were drawn from two sources: the first 160 participants of the ongoing ImmuneRACE study, and 950 to 1,500 subjects contributed by 6 global collaborators. The repertoires were released in a freely available public database meant as a resource for research on the immune response to SARS-CoV-2. Deeply sampled blood TCRbeta repertoires from subjects exposed to, actively infected with, or recovered from COVID-19 were included in the dataset. The material from the prospective study consisted of cDNA or gDNA derived from T cells, B-cell-depleted T cells, or PBMCs. Sample metadata almost always included a de-identified subject ID, COVID-19 status, age in years and sex.

On the study overall, not on this receptor specifically: How much clinical and demographic metadata was included differed by source and by participant, and the metadata was provided uncurated.

In Seattle, one collaborating source enrolled patients while the infection was active and tracked those patients longitudinally over the course of disease. Each collaborating institution followed its own protocols to collect whole blood in K2EDTA tubes. Collaborator samples were shipped for TCRbeta analysis as frozen whole blood, isolated PBMCs, or DNA extracted from either sample type. TCRbeta CDR3 regions were amplified from genomic DNA using the immunoSEQ Assay, a bias-controlled multiplex PCR. As for how the authors treated the data: Nucleated cell counts per sample were estimated from amplification of reference gene primers within the assay. To quantify the absolute abundance of each unique TCRbeta CDR3 rearrangement, sequence reads were collapsed and filtered. For each sample, productive Simpson clonality was calculated as the square root of Simpson's diversity index across productive rearrangements. TCRdb took this table from immuneACCESS and kept in-frame rearrangements with V and J called. Such tables lack part of the clones; where checked against another copy, unresolved V genes explain under half of the gap, and the rest is unexplained. V and J calls and clone size are those listed in that table; D and trimming were worked out from the DNA. This sample is represented by fewer than 150,000 clones; around 85% of them were singletons. The biggest ten clones account for 5.5% of the sample.

The germline V gene sets CDR1 to MGHRA and CDR2 to YSYEKL. The CDR3 goes from the cysteine to the phenylalanine over 15 residues. Only CDR3 DNA is held: 45 bases, read in frame from base 1. Clipping removes 3 bases from V and 9 bases from J, with 11 as the unmatched junction base count. About this clone itself: Its antigen has not been determined. No base quality values were provided; no much bigger clone lies one nucleotide off.

The sequencing input was peripheral blood. The origin of this receptor is a woman aged 60-75 years with COVID-19, enrolled during active disease. The rearrangement combines TRBV4-1 with TRBJ2-1, and 7 bases in between align with TRBD1. The CDR3 region has the sequence CASSHAAGGWGEQFF. The nucleotides read TGCGCCAGCAGCCACGCGGCAGGGGGATGGGGTGAGCAGTTCTTC.